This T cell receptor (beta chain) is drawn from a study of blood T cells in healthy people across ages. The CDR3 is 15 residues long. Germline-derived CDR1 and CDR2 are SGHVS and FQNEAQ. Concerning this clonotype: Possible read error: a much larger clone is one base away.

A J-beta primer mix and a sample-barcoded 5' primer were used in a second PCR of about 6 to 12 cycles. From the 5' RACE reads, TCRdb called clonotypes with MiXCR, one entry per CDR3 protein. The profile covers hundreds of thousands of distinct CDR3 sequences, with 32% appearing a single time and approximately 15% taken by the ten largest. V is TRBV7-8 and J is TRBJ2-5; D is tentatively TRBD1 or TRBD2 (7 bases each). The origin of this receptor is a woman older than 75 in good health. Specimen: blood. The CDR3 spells CVSSPVAQGGKTQYF. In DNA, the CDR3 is TGTGTCAGCAGCCCCGTAGCGCAGGGGGGGAAGACCCAGTACTTC. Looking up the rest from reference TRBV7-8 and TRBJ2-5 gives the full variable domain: GAGVSQSPRYKVAKRGQDVALRCDPISGHVSLFWYQQALGQGPEFLTYFQNEAQLDKSGLPSDRFFAERPEGSVSTLKIQRTQQEDSAVYLCVSSPVAQGGKTQYFGPGTRLLVL.